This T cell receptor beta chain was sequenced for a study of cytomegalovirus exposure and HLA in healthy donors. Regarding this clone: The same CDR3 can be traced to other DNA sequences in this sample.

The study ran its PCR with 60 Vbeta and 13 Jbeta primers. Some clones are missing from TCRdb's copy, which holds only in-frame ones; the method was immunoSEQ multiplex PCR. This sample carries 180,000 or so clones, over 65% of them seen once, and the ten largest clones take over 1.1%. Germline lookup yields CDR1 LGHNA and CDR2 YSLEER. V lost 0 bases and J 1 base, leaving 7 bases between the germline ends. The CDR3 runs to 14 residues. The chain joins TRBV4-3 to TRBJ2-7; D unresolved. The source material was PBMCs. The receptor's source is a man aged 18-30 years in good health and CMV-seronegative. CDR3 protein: CASSQDPGSYEQYF. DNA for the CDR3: TGCGCCAGCAGCCAAGACCCAGGATCCTACGAGCAGTACTTC.